This T cell receptor (beta chain) was captured in a study of T cell repertoires in cytomegalovirus infection. Turning to the study itself: Newly reported HLA-C-restricted and thoroughly characterized HLA-B-restricted CMV epitopes were employed. Indications came from public TCR beta signatures; they pointed to CMV infection and to a matching HLA type.

TCRdb itself ran the reads through MiXCR, one entry per CDR3 protein. The data show 750,000 to 950,000 distinct CDR3 sequences, about 27% seen once. There are many counts of this clonotype. Its target is unknown. Study results and limitations: Cumulative public TCR beta family frequency identified carriers of CMV plus the relevant HLA. The ex vivo response showed dominance by HLA-C-restricted CMV-specific TCR beta clonotypes.

This CDR3 has 17 residues. From germline, CDR1 is MNHEY and CDR2 SMNVEV (reference sequence). V was clipped by 7 bases and J by 10 bases, with 26 bases between them. This chain links TRBV27 with TRBJ1-6, with D unclear. The starting material was cultured CD8+ T cells from PBMCs, obtained from culture after CMV antigen stimulation. The receptor comes from a human donor in good health (CMV status not recorded). Some clones in this sample may be carry-over from other donors' samples. The CDR3 is CASTPEGGLIGVSPLHF. CDR3 bases: TGTGCCAGCACCCCAGAGGGCGGTTTGATCGGCGTGTCACCCCTCCACTTT.